Presented here are 31 T cell receptor beta chains from one specimen sequenced in a study of CD8+CD57+ T cells in acquired aplastic anemia. Sequenced patients had shown CD8+CD57+ cell expansion by flow cytometry. Profiling of TCR beta VDJ combinations and CDR3 sequences used genomic DNA as template. TCRdb re-derived calls from the reads in MiXCR, one entry per CDR3 protein. The sample contains approximately 98,000 distinct CDR3 sequences, 55% to 80% of which appear only once. Sequencing was done on a sample of sorted CD4+, CD8+, or CD8+CD57+ T cells (not recorded which) from PBMCs. These receptors came from a human donor with aplastic anemia.

As regards this clonotype: An end of the junction differs from the germline gene, which may be a read error. This chain uses TRBV19 with TRBJ2-7; unclear D gene. CDR3 length: 14 amino acids. Germline V gene sequence: CDR1 LNHDA, CDR2 SQIVND (reference sequence). The CDR3 region is CTSSISVSRYERYF. Written as DNA, the CDR3 is TGTACCAGTAGTATAAGTGTTAGCCGTTACGAGCGGTACTTC. Together with reference TRBV19 and TRBJ2-7, the CDR3 gives the full variable domain: DGGITQSPKYLFRKEGQNVTLSCEQNLNHDAMYWYRQDPGQGLRLIYYSQIVNDFQKGDIAEGYSVSREKKESFPLTVTSAQKNPTAFYLCTSSISVSRYERYFGPGTRLTVT.

The chain is built from TRBV2 and TRBJ2-3; 7 positions match TRBD2. The V gene end was trimmed by 5 bases and the J gene end by 0 bases; junction bases not matched to a gene: 8. The CDR3 is 16 amino acids. Germline V gene data show CDR1 as SNHLY and CDR2 as FYNNEI. The CDR3 DNA follows: TGTGCCAGCAGTAGTAGGACTAGTCTCAGCACAGATACGCAGTATTTT. This gives the protein CASSSRTSLSTDTQYF.

This clonotype was recorded at least ten times. This rearrangement joins TRBV6-1 to TRBJ2-2; possible D gene TRBD2, 6 bases. This CDR3 has 15 residues. Trimming pared 9 bases from V and 7 bases from J, leaving 21 bases between. CDR1 is MNHNS, CDR2 SASEGT, per germline. CDR3 loop: CASGVRGGMSGELFF. The CDR3 nucleotides read TGTGCCAGTGGGGTGAGGGGAGGAATGAGCGGGGAGCTGTTTTTT.

This clonotype has more than one count but fewer than ten. The chain has TRBV15 and TRBJ2-2; either TRBD1 or TRBD2 may fit D (5 bases each). The germline gives CDR1 LNHNV, CDR2 YYDKDF (reference sequence). V was shortened by 2 bases and J by 6 bases, with 7 bases between the two germline ends. The CDR3 is 13 residues long. For the CDR3, the DNA is TGTGCCACCAGCAGAAGGGGACCCGGGGAGCTGTTTTTT. Translation gives CATSRRGPGELFF. Full variable domain (rest looked up from reference TRBV15 and TRBJ2-2): DAMVIQNPRYQVTQFGKPVTLSCSQTLNHNVMYWYQQKSSQAPKLLFHYYDKDFNNEADTPDNFQSRRPNTSFCFLDIRSPGLGDTAMYLCATSRRGPGELFFGEGSRLTVL.

The rearrangement joins TRBV19 to TRBJ2-1, with D possibly called TRBD1 or TRBD2 (5 bases each). Germline V lookup: CDR1 LNHDA, CDR2 SQIVND (reference sequence). Trimming removed 3 bases at V and 1 base at J, with 10 bases between. The CDR3 contains 15 residues. The CDR3 DNA is TGTGCCAGTAGTATGGGCAGGGAGTCCTACAATGAGCAGTTCTTC. This encodes CASSMGRESYNEQFF.

CDR3 bases: TGTGCCAGCTCACAGGAAATGGATTCACCCCTCCACTTT. Its protein is CASSQEMDSPLHF. The rearrangement uses TRBV18 and TRBJ1-6; no clear D. Trimming took 4 bases from V and 8 from J, leaving 9 bases between them. The germline V gene has CDR1 KGHSH and CDR2 LQKENI. The CDR3 has 13 amino acids.

This clonotype was counted ten times or more. The chain combines TRBV6-2 or TRBV6-3 with TRBJ2-1; D is uncertain. Trimming took off 0 bases at V and 5 bases at J, with 11 bases between the two ends. The CDR3 has 15 residues. In germline, CDR1 is MNHEY, CDR2 SVGEGT. In DNA, the CDR3 is TGTGCCAGCAGTTACTCTATTGGGTCCCACAATGAGCAGTTCTTC. Translation gives CASSYSIGSHNEQFF.

The chain couples TRBV2 to TRBJ2-7; D perhaps matches TRBD1 (5 bases). V lost 3 bases, J lost 1 base, and 16 bases lay in between. The CDR3 covers 16 residues. Germline V gives CDR1 SNHLY, CDR2 FYNNEI. This chain's CDR3 is CASSEWEKGASYEQYF. DNA of the CDR3: TGTGCCAGCAGTGAGTGGGAAAAAGGGGCTTCCTACGAGCAGTACTTC.

This clonotype has more than one count but fewer than ten. The V and J genes are TRBV7-8 and TRBJ2-1; TRBD1 is a possible D gene (5 bases). Trimming left V 0 bases short and J 5 bases short, with 11 bases between. The CDR3 loop spans 15 amino acids. CDR1 and CDR2 (germline): SGHVS, FQNEAQ. The CDR3 DNA follows: TGTGCCAGCAGCTTAGCCAGGGTTGAAAACAATGAGCAGTTCTTC. Amino acid sequence: CASSLARVENNEQFF.

This chain connects TRBV20-1 to TRBJ1-4, with D possibly matching TRBD1 (6 bases). CDR3 length equals 12 residues. The V end lost 3 bases, the J end lost 8 bases, and 10 bases lay between the germline ends. CDR1 and CDR2 (germline): DFQATT, SNEGSKA (reference sequence). In DNA, the CDR3 is TGCAGTGCTAGGAACAGGGACGAAAAACTGTTTTTT. It encodes CSARNRDEKLFF.

The chain recombines TRBV2 with TRBJ2-2; 8 bases are shared with TRBD2. CDR3 size: 14 residues. Germline loops: CDR1 SNHLY, CDR2 FYNNEI. Germline trimming cut 6 bases from V and 7 bases from J; bases unmatched to any gene: 7. CDR3 amino acids: CASSLTSELGELFF. The CDR3, as DNA: TGTGCCAGCAGCCTGACTAGCGAGCTCGGGGAGCTGTTTTTT. Together with reference TRBV2 and TRBJ2-2, the CDR3 gives the full variable domain: EPEVTQTPSHQVTQMGQEVILRCVPISNHLYFYWYRQILGQKVEFLVSFYNNEISEKSEIFDDQFSVERPDGSNFTLKIRSTKLEDSAMYFCASSLTSELGELFFGEGSRLTVL.

The sample holds one count of this clonotype. This could be a read error, since a much larger clone is one nucleotide away. As DNA, the CDR3 is TGTGCTAGTGGTCCGGGACAGGTTACTTACAATGGGCAGTTCTTC. This codes for CASGPGQVTYNGQFF. The chain is built from TRBV12-5 and TRBJ2-1; TRBD1 agrees at 8 bases. This CDR3 contains 15 residues. Germline CDR1 is LGHNT and CDR2 is FRNRAP.

As for this clonotype: An end of the junction does not agree with germline; a read error may underlie this. V usage is TRBV6-1 and J usage is TRBJ1-6; 8 bases fit TRBD1. This CDR3 comprises 14 residues. Germline values: CDR1 MNHNS, CDR2 SASEGT. CDR3 residues: CAGSIDRGNSPLHF. The CDR3 DNA reads as TGTGCCGGCAGCATTGACAGGGGTAATTCACCCCTCCACTTT.

V usage is TRBV24-1 and J usage is TRBJ2-1; D gene ambiguous. Germline CDR1 KGHDR, CDR2 SFDVKD. This CDR3 region has 11 residues. Between the trimmed V and J ends, which lost 5 bases and 10 bases, there was a span of 8 bases. The CDR3 DNA reads as TGTGCCACCAGTGTCTTCGAGGAGCAGTTCTTC. Protein: CATSVFEEQFF.

The chain is built from TRBV19 and TRBJ2-1; D is unresolved. Germline loops: CDR1 LNHDA, CDR2 SQIVND (reference sequence). The CDR3 is 10 residues long. Deletions cut 8 bases from V and 5 bases from J, with 4 bases between. The CDR3 nucleotides are TGTGCCAGTTCCCACAATGAGCAGTTCTTC. Protein: CASSHNEQFF.

Only a few counts were recorded for this clonotype. The chain is built from TRBV10-2 and TRBJ2-7, with a possible D match to TRBD1 (5 bases). CDR3 length: 14 residues. Germline CDR1 is WSHSY and CDR2 is SAAADI. The germline V and J ends were trimmed by 2 bases and 6 bases, with 14 bases remaining between them. The CDR3 bases are TGCGCCAGCAGTGAGAGGCAGGGTTGGGGCGAGCAGTACTTC. Amino acids: CASSERQGWGEQYF.

The J gene is TRBJ2-3, the V gene TRBV24-1, with TRBD2 matching over 13 bases. The junction had 3 bases not matched to a gene; V was cut back by 6 bases and J by 4 bases. The CDR3 loop spans 15 amino acids. CDR1 and CDR2 from the germline V gene are KGHDR and SFDVKD. This chain's CDR3 is CATSRTSGGPDTQYF. The CDR3 coding sequence is TGTGCCACCAGTCGGACTAGCGGGGGTCCAGATACGCAGTATTTT.

This sequence joins TRBV7-2 and TRBJ1-4; the match to TRBD1 covers 8 bases. Per the germline V gene, CDR1 is SGHTA and CDR2 is FQGNSA. V shed 5 bases and J 5 bases; nucleotides not matched to a gene: 7. CDR3 length: 15 amino acids. In DNA, the CDR3 is TGTGCCAGCAGCGCGAGGACAGGGCTCAATGAAAAACTGTTTTTT. It specifies CASSARTGLNEKLFF.

A few counts support this clonotype. This chain links TRBV7-2 with TRBJ2-1; D is ambiguous. CDR3 size: 11 residues. Germline V gene lookup returns CDR1 SGHTA and CDR2 FQGNSA. V was shortened by 3 bases and J by 7 bases, with 4 bases between the two germline ends. The CDR3 region is CASSFVNEQFF. The CDR3, as DNA: TGTGCCAGCAGCTTTGTAAATGAGCAGTTCTTC. Full variable domain (missing parts from reference TRBV7-2 and TRBJ2-1): GAGVSQSPSNKVTEKGKDVELRCDPISGHTALYWYRQSLGQGLEFLIYFQGNSAPDKSGLPSDRFSAERTGGSVSTLTIQRTQQEDSAVYLCASSFVNEQFFGPGTRLTVL.

This sequence joins TRBV10-3 and TRBJ1-1, with D possibly being TRBD1 (6 bases). The ends were cut back, 5 bases at V and 6 bases at J, with 16 bases in the middle. This CDR3 region has 14 residues. Per germline, CDR1 ENHRY and CDR2 SYGVKD. This CDR3 is CAISPRQEGPEAFF. Here the CDR3 DNA reads TGTGCCATCAGTCCGAGACAGGAGGGACCTGAAGCTTTCTTT.

The J gene is TRBJ2-3, the V gene TRBV7-9; D is unclear. Germline lookup yields CDR1 SEHNR and CDR2 FQNEAQ (reference sequence). The CDR3 length is 12 residues. The V and J ends lost 3 bases and 4 bases respectively, with 5 bases between them. The CDR3 DNA sequence: TGTGCCAGCAGCTTTCCGCCAGATACGCAGTATTTT. The encoded protein is CASSFPPDTQYF.

J is TRBJ2-4 and V is TRBV11-1; 7 positions match TRBD1. With V trimmed by 5 bases and J by 6 bases, 7 bases remained unmatched. The germline gives CDR1 SGHAT, CDR2 FQDESV (reference sequence). The CDR3 runs 14 residues. The CDR3 DNA sequence: TGTGCCAGCAGCCCCAGACAGGGTGGAAACATTCAGTACTTC. This encodes CASSPRQGGNIQYF.

This chain uses TRBV10-3 with TRBJ2-7, with a possible D match to TRBD1 (5 bases). V lost 10 bases, J lost 0 bases, and 16 bases lay in between. The germline CDR1 and CDR2 sequences are ENHRY and SYGVKD. The CDR3 is made up of 14 amino acids. In DNA, the CDR3 is TGTGCCACCGGACAACAGGTTAGCTCCTACGAGCAGTACTTC. It codes for CATGQQVSSYEQYF.

This sequence joins TRBV20-1 and TRBJ1-1, with 7 bases lining up with TRBD1. This CDR3 spans 15 amino acids. Germline V CDR1 and CDR2: DFQATT, SNEGSKA (reference sequence). V dropped 6 bases and J dropped 1; count of bases not matched to a gene: 11. CDR3 DNA sequence: TGCAGTGCAGCCCAGCGGGGACAGCAGAACACTGAAGCTTTCTTT. Encoded protein: CSAAQRGQQNTEAFF.

Ten or more counts support this clonotype. This rearrangement joins TRBV6-1 to TRBJ2-3; 7 nucleotides line up with TRBD2. CDR1 is MNHNS and CDR2 is SASEGT in the germline V gene. Germline trimming cut 0 bases from V and 1 base from J; bases unmatched to any gene: 7. This CDR3 is built from 17 residues. The CDR3 coding sequence is TGTGCCAGCAGTGAAGCGGTAGCGGGTAGCGGCACAGATACGCAGTATTTT. It encodes CASSEAVAGSGTDTQYF.

This chain uses TRBV6-1 with TRBJ1-1, with TRBD1 matching 8 bases. J gave up 3 bases and V 4 bases, and 7 bases lay outside the gene matches. This CDR3 comprises 15 residues. From germline, CDR1 is MNHNS and CDR2 SASEGT. The CDR3 nucleotides are TGTGCCAGCAGTGCCCCGGACAGGGCTTACACTGAAGCTTTCTTT. It codes for CASSAPDRAYTEAFF.

This chain joins TRBV9 and TRBJ2-3; weak D call: TRBD2 (6 bases). The germline gives CDR1 SGDLS, CDR2 YYNGEE. The CDR3 sequence is 15 residues long. Deletions cut 0 bases from V and 1 base from J, with 9 bases between. CDR3 bases: TGTGCCAGCAGCGTAGACGGGGGACGCACAGATACGCAGTATTTT. Translation: CASSVDGGRTDTQYF. Supplemented by reference TRBV9 and TRBJ2-3, the full variable domain reads DSGVTQTPKHLITATGQRVTLRCSPRSGDLSVYWYQQSLDQGLQFLIQYYNGEERAKGNILERFSAQQFPDLHSELNLSSLELGDSALYFCASSVDGGRTDTQYFGPGTRLTVL.

This rearrangement joins TRBV2 to TRBJ1-1; no reliable D call. Germline CDR1 reads SNHLY; CDR2 reads FYNNEI. The CDR3 sequence is 11 residues long. Trimming shortened V by 4 bases and J by 1 base, and 1 base separated the two germline ends. In nucleotides, the CDR3 is TGTGCCAGCAGTGCGAACACTGAAGCTTTCTTT. It encodes CASSANTEAFF.

The V and J genes are TRBV20-1 and TRBJ2-7; 7 bases are a match to TRBD2. The CDR3 runs to 14 residues. Per the germline V gene, CDR1 is DFQATT and CDR2 is SNEGSKA (reference sequence). The ends lost 4 bases at V and 3 bases at J; junction bases unmatched: 9. The CDR3 is CSATKAGPSYEQYF. The CDR3 DNA follows: TGCAGTGCTACTAAAGCGGGGCCCAGCTACGAGCAGTACTTC.

V gene TRBV7-8 combines with J gene TRBJ2-3; 11 bases agree with TRBD2. The CDR3 is 15 residues long. The V gene end was trimmed by 7 bases and the J gene end by 6 bases; junction bases not matched to a gene: 9. Germline V CDR1 and CDR2: SGHVS, FQNEAQ. CDR3 in amino acids: CASIPGLAVGDTQYF. The CDR3, as DNA: TGTGCCAGCATCCCGGGACTAGCGGTGGGGGATACGCAGTATTTT.

V usage is TRBV2 and J usage is TRBJ2-7; D is possibly TRBD2 (7 bases). The CDR3 covers 15 residues. V lost 7 bases and J 7 bases, leaving 23 bases between the germline ends. Germline V gene lookup returns CDR1 SNHLY and CDR2 FYNNEI. CDR3 coding DNA: TGTGCCAGCACCGATAGGCGGGGGCAGTCGGGTGAGCAGTACTTC. Residues: CASTDRRGQSGEQYF.